Below are 2 T cell receptor beta chains sequenced from a single sample in a study of cytomegalovirus exposure and HLA in healthy donors. A multiplex PCR was run with 60 Vbeta primers and 13 Jbeta primers. TCRdb keeps only in-frame clones here, not all; method: immunoSEQ multiplex PCR. This table holds more than 150,000 clones, 60% to 80% found once. Sequencing was carried out using PBMCs. The origin of the receptors is a male donor in good health and CMV-seronegative.

The chain recombines TRBV11-2 with TRBJ1-1; D not certain. The CDR3 totals 15 residues. With 4 bases removed from V and 5 bases from J, the gap between germline ends came to 17 bases. Germline V lookup: CDR1 SGHAT, CDR2 FQNNGV. The CDR3 spells CASSSLLLGRTEAFF. The CDR3 DNA reads as TGTGCCAGCAGCTCACTCCTTTTGGGCAGGACTGAAGCTTTCTTT. Based on the CDR3 plus reference TRBV11-2 and TRBJ1-1, the full variable domain is EAGVAQSPRYKIIEKRQSVAFWCNPISGHATLYWYQQILGQGPKLLIQFQNNGVVDDSQLPKDRFSAERLKGVDSTLKIQPAKLEDSAVYLCASSSLLLGRTEAFFGQGTRLTVV.

The J gene is TRBJ2-2, the V gene TRBV7-8; no firm D call. The CDR3 is 16 residues long. The V end lost 0 bases, the J end lost 2 bases, and 10 bases lay between the germline ends. Germline assignment: CDR1 SGHVS and CDR2 FQNEAQ. The CDR3 loop is CASSLAVQANTGELFF. The CDR3 region has the DNA TGTGCCAGCAGCTTAGCGGTGCAGGCCAACACCGGGGAGCTGTTTTTT.